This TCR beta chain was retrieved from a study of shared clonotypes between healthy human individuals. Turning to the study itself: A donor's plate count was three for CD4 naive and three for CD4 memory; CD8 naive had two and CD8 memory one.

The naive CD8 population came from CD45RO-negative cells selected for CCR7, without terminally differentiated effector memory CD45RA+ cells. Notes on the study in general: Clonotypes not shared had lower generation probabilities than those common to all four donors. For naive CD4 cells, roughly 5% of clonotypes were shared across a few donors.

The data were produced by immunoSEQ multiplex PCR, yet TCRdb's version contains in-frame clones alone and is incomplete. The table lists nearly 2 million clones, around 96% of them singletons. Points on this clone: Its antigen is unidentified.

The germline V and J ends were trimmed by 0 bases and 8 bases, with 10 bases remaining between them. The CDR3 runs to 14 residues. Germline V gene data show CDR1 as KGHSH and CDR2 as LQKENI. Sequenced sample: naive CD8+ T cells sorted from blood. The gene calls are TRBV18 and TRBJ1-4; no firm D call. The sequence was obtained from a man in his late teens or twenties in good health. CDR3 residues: CASSPPGRGEKLFF. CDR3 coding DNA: TGTGCCAGCTCACCACCAGGGAGAGGGGAAAAACTGTTTTTT.